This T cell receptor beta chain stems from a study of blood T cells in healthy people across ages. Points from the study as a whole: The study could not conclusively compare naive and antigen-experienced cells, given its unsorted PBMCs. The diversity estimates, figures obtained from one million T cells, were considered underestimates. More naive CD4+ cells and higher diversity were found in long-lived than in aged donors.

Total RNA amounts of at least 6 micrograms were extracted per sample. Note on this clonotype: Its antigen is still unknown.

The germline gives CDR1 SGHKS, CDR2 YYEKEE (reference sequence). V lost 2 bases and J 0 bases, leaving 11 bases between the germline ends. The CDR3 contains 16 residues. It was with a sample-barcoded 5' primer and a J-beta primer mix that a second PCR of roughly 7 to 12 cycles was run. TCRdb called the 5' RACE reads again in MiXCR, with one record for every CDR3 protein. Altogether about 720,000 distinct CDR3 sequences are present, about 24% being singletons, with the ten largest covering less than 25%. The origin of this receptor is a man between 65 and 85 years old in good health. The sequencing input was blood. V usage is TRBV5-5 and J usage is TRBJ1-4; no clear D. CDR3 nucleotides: TGTGCCAGCAGCTTTAGCGGCAGCACAACTAATGAAAAACTGTTTTTT. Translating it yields CASSFSGSTTNEKLFF. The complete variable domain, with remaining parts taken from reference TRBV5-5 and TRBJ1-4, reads DAGVTQSPTHLIKTRGQQVTLRCSPISGHKSVSWYQQVLGQGPQFIFQYYEKEERGRGNFPDRFSARQFPNYSSELNVNALLLGDSALYLCASSFSGSTTNEKLFFGSGTQLSVL.